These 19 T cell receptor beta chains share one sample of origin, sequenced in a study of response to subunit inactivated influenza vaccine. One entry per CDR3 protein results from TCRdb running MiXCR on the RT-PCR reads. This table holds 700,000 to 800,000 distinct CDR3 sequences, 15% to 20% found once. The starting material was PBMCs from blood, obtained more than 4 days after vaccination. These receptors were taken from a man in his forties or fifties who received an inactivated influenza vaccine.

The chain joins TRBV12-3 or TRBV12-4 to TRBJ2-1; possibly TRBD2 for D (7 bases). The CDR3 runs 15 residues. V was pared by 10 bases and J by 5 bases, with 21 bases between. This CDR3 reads CATSPRGAGNNEQFF. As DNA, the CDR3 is TGTGCCACTTCACCTCGGGGGGCGGGTAACAATGAGCAGTTCTTC.

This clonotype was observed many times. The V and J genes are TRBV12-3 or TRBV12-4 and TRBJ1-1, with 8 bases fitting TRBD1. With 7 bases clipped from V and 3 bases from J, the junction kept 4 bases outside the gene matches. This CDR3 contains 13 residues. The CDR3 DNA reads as TGTGCCAGCAATGGACAGGGTTACACTGAAGCTTTCTTT. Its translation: CASNGQGYTEAFF.

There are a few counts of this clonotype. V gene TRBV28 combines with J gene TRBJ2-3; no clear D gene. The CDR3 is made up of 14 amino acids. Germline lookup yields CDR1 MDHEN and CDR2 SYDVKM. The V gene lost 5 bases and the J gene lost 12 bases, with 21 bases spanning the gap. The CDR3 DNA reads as TGTGCCAGCAGTCCTACGAGTACCGGATTAACCCAGTATTTT. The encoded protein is CASSPTSTGLTQYF.

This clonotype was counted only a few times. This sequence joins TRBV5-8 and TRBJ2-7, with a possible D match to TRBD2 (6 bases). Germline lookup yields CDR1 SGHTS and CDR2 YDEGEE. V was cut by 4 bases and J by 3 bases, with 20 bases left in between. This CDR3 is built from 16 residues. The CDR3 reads CASSTRRLVRNYEQYF. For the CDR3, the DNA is TGTGCCAGCAGCACAAGACGACTAGTCCGGAACTACGAGCAGTACTTC. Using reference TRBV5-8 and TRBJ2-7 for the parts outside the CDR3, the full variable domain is EAGVTQSPTHLIKTRGQQATLRCSPISGHTSVYWYQQALGLGLQFLLWYDEGEERNRGNFPPRFSGRQFPNYSSELNVNALELEDSALYLCASSTRRLVRNYEQYFGPGTRLTVT.

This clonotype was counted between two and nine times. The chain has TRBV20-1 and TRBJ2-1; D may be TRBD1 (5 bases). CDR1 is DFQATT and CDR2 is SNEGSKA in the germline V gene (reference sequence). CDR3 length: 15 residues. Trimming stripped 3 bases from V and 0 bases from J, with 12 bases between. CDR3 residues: CSASHRSHSYNEQFF. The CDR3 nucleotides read TGCAGTGCTAGCCACAGGAGCCACTCCTACAATGAGCAGTTCTTC.

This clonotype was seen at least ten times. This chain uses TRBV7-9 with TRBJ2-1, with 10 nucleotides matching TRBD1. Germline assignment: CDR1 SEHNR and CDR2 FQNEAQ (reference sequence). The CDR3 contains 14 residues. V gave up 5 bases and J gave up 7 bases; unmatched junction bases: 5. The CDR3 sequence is CASSPRDRGNEQFF. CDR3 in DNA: TGTGCCAGCAGCCCGCGGGACAGGGGTAATGAGCAGTTCTTC.

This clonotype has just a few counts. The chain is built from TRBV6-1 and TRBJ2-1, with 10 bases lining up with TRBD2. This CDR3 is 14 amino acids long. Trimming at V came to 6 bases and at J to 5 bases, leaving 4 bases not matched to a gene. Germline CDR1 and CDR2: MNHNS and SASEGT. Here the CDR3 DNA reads TGTGCCAGCAGGTGGCTAGCGGGGGACAATGAGCAGTTCTTC. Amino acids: CASRWLAGDNEQFF.

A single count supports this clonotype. CDR3 in amino acids: CASSLAARSSYNEQFF. CDR3 sequence (DNA): TGTGCCAGCAGCTTAGCAGCGCGGTCCTCCTACAATGAGCAGTTCTTC. The J gene is TRBJ2-1, the V gene TRBV7-8; D is undetermined. Germline V gene data show CDR1 as SGHVS and CDR2 as FQNEAQ. V shed 0 bases and J shed 0 bases, with 9 bases lying between them. The CDR3 is 16 residues long.

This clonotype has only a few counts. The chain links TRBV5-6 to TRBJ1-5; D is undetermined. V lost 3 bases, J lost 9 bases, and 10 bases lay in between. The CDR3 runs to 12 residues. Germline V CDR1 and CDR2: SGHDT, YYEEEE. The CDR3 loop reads CASSSPSGPQHF. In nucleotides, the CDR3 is TGTGCCAGCAGCTCCCCGTCGGGGCCCCAGCATTTT.

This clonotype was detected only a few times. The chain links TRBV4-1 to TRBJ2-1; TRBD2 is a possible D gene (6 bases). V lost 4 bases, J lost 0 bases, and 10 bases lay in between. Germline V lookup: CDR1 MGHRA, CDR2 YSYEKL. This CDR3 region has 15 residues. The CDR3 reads CASSLSDYSYNEQFF. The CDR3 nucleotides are TGCGCCAGCAGCCTCTCGGACTACTCCTACAATGAGCAGTTCTTC.

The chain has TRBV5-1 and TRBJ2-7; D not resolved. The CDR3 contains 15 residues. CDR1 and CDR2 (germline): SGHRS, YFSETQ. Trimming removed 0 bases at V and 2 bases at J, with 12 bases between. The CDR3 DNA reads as TGCGCCAGCAGCTTGGACAGAATCCTTACCTACGAGCAGTACTTC. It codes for CASSLDRILTYEQYF.

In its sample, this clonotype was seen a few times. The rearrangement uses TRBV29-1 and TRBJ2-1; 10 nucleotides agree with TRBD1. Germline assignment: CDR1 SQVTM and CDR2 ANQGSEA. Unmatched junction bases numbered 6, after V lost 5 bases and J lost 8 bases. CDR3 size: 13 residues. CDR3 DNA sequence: TGCAGCGTTATGGGACAGGGGAGTGATGAGCAGTTCTTC. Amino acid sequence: CSVMGQGSDEQFF.

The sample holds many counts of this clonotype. The CDR3 loop reads CSVDDGGLASEQFF. CDR3 nucleotide sequence: TGCAGCGTTGATGACGGCGGACTAGCCAGTGAGCAGTTCTTC. This chain links TRBV29-1 with TRBJ2-1; 8 bases are a match to TRBD2. This CDR3 has 14 amino acids. V was pared by 3 bases and J by 9 bases, with 10 bases of the junction left unmatched. The germline V gene encodes CDR1 SQVTM and CDR2 ANQGSEA.

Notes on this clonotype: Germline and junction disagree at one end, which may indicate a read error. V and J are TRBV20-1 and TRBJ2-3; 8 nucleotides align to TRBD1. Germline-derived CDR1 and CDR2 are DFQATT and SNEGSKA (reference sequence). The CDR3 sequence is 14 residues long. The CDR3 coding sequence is TGCATTGCTAGAAGTCGGACAGGGACAGATACGCAGTATTTT. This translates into CIARSRTGTDTQYF.

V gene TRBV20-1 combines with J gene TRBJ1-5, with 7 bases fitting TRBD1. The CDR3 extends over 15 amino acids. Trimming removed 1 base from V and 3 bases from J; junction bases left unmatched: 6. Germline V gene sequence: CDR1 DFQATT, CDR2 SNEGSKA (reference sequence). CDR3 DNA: TGCAGTGCTAGAGCGCCCGGGACAGTCAATCAGCCCCAGCATTTT. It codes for CSARAPGTVNQPQHF.

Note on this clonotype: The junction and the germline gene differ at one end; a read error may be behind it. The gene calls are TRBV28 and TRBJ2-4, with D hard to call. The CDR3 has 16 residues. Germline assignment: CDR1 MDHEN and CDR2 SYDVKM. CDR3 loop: CACSLLDGLAKNIQYF. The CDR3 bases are TGTGCCTGCAGTTTACTGGACGGTCTAGCCAAAAACATTCAGTACTTC.

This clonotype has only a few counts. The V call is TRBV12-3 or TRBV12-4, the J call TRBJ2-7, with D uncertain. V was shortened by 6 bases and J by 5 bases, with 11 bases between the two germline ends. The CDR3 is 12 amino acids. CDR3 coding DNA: TGTGCCAGCAGCCCTTACACCGACGAGCAGTACTTC. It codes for CASSPYTDEQYF.

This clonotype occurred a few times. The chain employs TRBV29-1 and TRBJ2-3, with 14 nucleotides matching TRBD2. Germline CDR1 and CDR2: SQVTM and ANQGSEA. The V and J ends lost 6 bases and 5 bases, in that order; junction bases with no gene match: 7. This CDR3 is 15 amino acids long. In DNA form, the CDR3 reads TGCAGCGTGGGACTAGCGGGAGTTGTAGGAGATACGCAGTATTTT. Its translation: CSVGLAGVVGDTQYF.

DNA for the CDR3: TGTGCCAGCAGCAAATTTTCAGGGGGCCGTTGGTATAGCCAAGAGACCCAGTACTTC. It codes for CASSKFSGGRWYSQETQYF. The J gene is TRBJ2-5, the V gene TRBV21-1; TRBD1 is taken as the D call from the table, unchecked against the DNA. TRBV21-1 is classified as a pseudogene. The CDR3 runs 19 residues.